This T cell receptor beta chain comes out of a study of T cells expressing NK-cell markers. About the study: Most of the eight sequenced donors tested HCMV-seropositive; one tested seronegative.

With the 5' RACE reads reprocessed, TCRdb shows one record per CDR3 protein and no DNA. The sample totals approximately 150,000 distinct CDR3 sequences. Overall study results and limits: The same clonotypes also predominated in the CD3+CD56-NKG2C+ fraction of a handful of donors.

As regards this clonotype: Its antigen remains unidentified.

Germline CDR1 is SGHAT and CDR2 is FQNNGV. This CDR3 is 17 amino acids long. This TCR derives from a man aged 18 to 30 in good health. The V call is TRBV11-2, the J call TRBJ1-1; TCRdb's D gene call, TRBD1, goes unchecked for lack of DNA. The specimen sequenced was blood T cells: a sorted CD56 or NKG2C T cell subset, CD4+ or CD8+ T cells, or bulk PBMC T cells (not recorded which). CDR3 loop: CASSLETRTGRNTEAFF.